This T cell receptor beta chain was captured by sequencing in a study of identical twins. Trimming pared 5 bases from V and 1 base from J, leaving 8 bases between. This CDR3 is built from 13 residues. Germline V CDR1 and CDR2: LNHDA, SQIVND (reference sequence). TCRdb re-called the 5' RACE reads with MiXCR, one entry per CDR3 protein. Of roughly 480,000 distinct CDR3 sequences listed, more than 20% were seen once; the top ten hold 2.9%. Study-level results: Excess twin sharing in beta out-of-frame sequences was weaker. There were fewer insertions in abundant cord blood beta clonotypes, but memory repertoires showed no such pattern.

With respect to this clonotype: The antigen remains unidentified.

Only healthy Caucasians were included as donors. These data also formed part of another study, on T cells expressing NK-cell markers. As that study records: For a handful of donors, these clonotypes were likewise the leading ones in the CD3+CD56-NKG2C+ fraction.

The rearrangement links TRBV19 to TRBJ1-1; D gene uncertain. This clonotype was obtained from a young woman in good health. The sequencing input was CD4+ T cells sorted from blood. CDR3 sequence reads: CASSRGRNTEAFF. The CDR3 DNA is TGTGCCAGTAGTCGGGGTAGGAACACTGAAGCTTTCTTT.